This record looks at one T cell receptor (beta chain) sequence and its context. This sample is part of a study of blood T cell repertoires in COVID-19. Enrolment of Seattle patients took place during active infection, and they were followed longitudinally. The ends were cut back, 5 bases at V and 0 bases at J, with 12 bases in the middle. Germline values: CDR1 SGHAT, CDR2 FQNNGV. CDR3 length equals 15 residues. TCRdb's table, derived via immunoSEQ multiplex PCR, lists solely in-frame clones and lacks some. Of fewer than 60,000 clones listed, over 90% are singletons. The receptor comes from a man between 60 and 75 years old with COVID-19, enrolled during active disease. The sample comprised peripheral blood. The chain is built from TRBV11-2 and TRBJ2-3, with D possibly being TRBD1 (6 bases). The DNA of the CDR3 is TGTGCCAGCAGCACTCCGGGACACAGCACAGATACGCAGTATTTT. It codes for CASSTPGHSTDTQYF.